The sequence of this TCR beta chain was determined in a study of blood T cell repertoires in COVID-19 (TCRdb year 2020). Study-level background: Collaborator samples came from the United States, Italy and Spain and covered acute and convalescent phases of COVID-19. HLA class I and class II types, where available, came from metadata supplied by the sample provider rather than from assay-based typing. Samples were obtained from the ongoing ImmuneRACE study (first 160 participants) and from 1,254 subjects provided by 6 global collaborators. A de-identified subject ID, COVID-19 status, age in years and sex were almost always included in the sample metadata. The prospective study material was composed of cDNA or gDNA derived from T cells, B-cell-depleted T cells, or PBMCs. Subjects who had been exposed to COVID-19, were actively infected with it, or had recovered from it provided the deeply sampled blood TCRbeta repertoires that made up the dataset. A freely available public database, intended as a resource for researchers studying the immune response to SARS-CoV-2, is where the repertoires were released. What the study reported, not specific to this receptor: Clinical and demographic metadata were provided uncurated, with the amount varying by source and participant.

The collaborating institutions used their own protocols to collect whole blood in K2EDTA tubes. Collaborator samples were shipped for TCRbeta analysis as frozen whole blood, isolated PBMCs, or DNA extracted from either sample type. A note on this clone: Its antigen remains unidentified. Base qualities are not at hand, and no much larger clone is one base apart.

The immunoSEQ Assay, a bias-controlled multiplex PCR, was used to amplify TCRbeta CDR3 regions from genomic DNA. From the authors' description of their analysis: The number of nucleated cells in each sample was estimated by amplification of reference gene primers within the assay. To quantify the absolute abundance of each unique TCRbeta CDR3 rearrangement, sequence reads were collapsed and filtered. For each sample, productive Simpson clonality was calculated as the square root of Simpson's diversity index across productive rearrangements. Here the immuneACCESS table is served through TCRdb, limited to in-frame sequences with V and J called. Missing clones are a known gap in these copies; in checked studies unresolved V genes cover under half, and the rest lacks a known reason. V and J calls and clone size follow that table, whereas D and trimming were derived from the DNA. The sample has 200,000 to 250,000 clones on record, roughly four fifths of them singletons. The top ten clones comprise approximately 12% of the sample.

From the germline V gene (reference sequence), CDR1 is LGHDT and CDR2 is YNNKEL. From its cysteine to its phenylalanine, the CDR3 spans 19 amino acids. The CDR3 DNA has 57 bases and is translated from base 1. V is pruned by 4 bases and J by 0 bases, leaving 12 bases of the junction without a gene match. The TCR was taken from a woman between 35 and 50 years old with acute or convalescent COVID-19. The sequenced material came from peripheral blood. This sequence uses TRBV3-1 (or the pseudogene TRBV3-2) and TRBJ2-2; TRBD2 lines up with 9 middle nucleotides. The sequenced DNA: TGTGCCAGCAGCCGACGACTGGCGGGGGGGTTCGCGAACACCGGGGAGCTGTTTTTT. Its amino acids are CASSRRLAGGFANTGELFF.